Described below is a single T cell receptor (beta chain) sequence and its context. Its antigen remains unidentified. The sample holds no much larger clone one base away, and base qualities are not on file. This specimen's time point label, per the study, means: sample taken at primary tumor resection. Donors were around 71 patients with early-stage, untreated non-small cell lung cancer from the lung TRACERx cohort. TCR sequencing used whole RNA extracted from tumor and nontumor lung tissue, or from cryopreserved PBMC samples, without cell sorting. Only patients for whom sufficient RNA was available from at least two tumor regions were selected for TCR sequencing. Before selection, tumor and adjacent nontumor lung specimens were reviewed by a lung pathologist. Preparation of the library involved 5' RACE. Sequencing was carried out with a NextSeq 500. To allow correction of PCR and sequencing errors, the TCR library protocol tagged every TCR cDNA molecule with a unique molecular identifier. On the authors' methods: TCR identification, UMI-based error correction and CDR3 extraction were performed with Decombinator tools. Expanded TCRs were defined as those above a frequency of 2 per 1,000, corresponding to the top 1% of the tumor frequency distribution. Expanded tumor TCRs statistically deemed absent (corrected P<0.05) from at least one tumor region were classed as regional, and all other expanded tumor TCRs were classed as ubiquitous. Renyi diversity was calculated using the R vegan package after each repertoire was subsampled 100 times to 5,000 TCRs. CDR3 similarity networks were built from amino acid triplet string-kernel similarity, connecting CDR3s with pairwise similarity above 0.82. The public reads were reanalyzed by TCRdb: fastp trimming at Q25, MiXCR alignment, in-frame beta chains only. For every CDR3 protein sequence, its rows merge into one entry that carries the most common genes and DNA. The V and J calls here are based on TCRdb, not the publication. The sample table contains several thousand distinct CDR3 sequences; only one count was recorded for around a third of them. Roughly 15% of the sample comes from the top ten.

The data are from a study of spatial heterogeneity in lung cancer (dated by TCRdb to about 2019). Describing the broader study: More beta-chain than alpha-chain transcripts were consistently detected, likely reflecting higher beta-chain transcript abundance. TCR alpha and beta repertoires were quantitatively compared across multiple tumor regions, matched nontumor lung and blood in non-small cell lung cancer. In the raw uncorrected reads, each unique combination of TCR and UMI appeared more than ten times on average. At surgery, fewer than 250 tumor regions, approximately 64 matched nontumor lung samples and about 56 PBMC samples were TCR-sequenced for both alpha and beta chains. Nonsynonymous mutation counts, determined by whole-exome sequencing of tumor tissue, were related to features of the TCR repertoire. A strong correlation was found between TCR transcript counts in tumor regions and a T cell transcriptional module score from matched bulk RNA-seq. Overall study outcomes, separate from this receptor: Confirming at a functional level the hypothesis that regional TCRs recognize regional mutations was considered to require additional single-cell paired TCR alpha and beta sequencing. Counts of ubiquitous and regional expanded TCRs were found to correlate with counts of ubiquitous and regional nonsynonymous mutations, respectively. The tumor nonsynonymous mutation count correlated with the number of expanded alpha and beta TCRs within the tumor. Estimated TCR-seq coverage of tumor T cells was only about 7.4% for alpha chains and around 14% for beta chains.

Based on the germline V gene (reference sequence), the CDR1 and CDR2 sequences are DFQATT and SNEGSKA. V loses 3 bases at its end and J loses 5 bases; junction bases beyond the gene matches: 12. The CDR3 goes from the cysteine to the phenylalanine over 15 residues. The kept DNA is CDR3 alone, 45 bases in frame from the first base. This clonotype originated in a male donor with early-stage non-small cell lung cancer. The chain is encoded by TRBV20-1 joined to TRBJ2-5, with 7 bases aligning to TRBD1. The sequences come from lung tumor tissue, collected at surgery. Here the CDR3 is given as CSASPKQGRRETQYF. The bases are TGCAGTGCTAGTCCTAAACAGGGGAGAAGGGAGACCCAGTACTTC.